This T cell receptor (beta chain) was identified in a study of cytomegalovirus exposure and HLA in healthy donors. General observations from the study: Later analysis associated a missense DCLRE1C variant with TCR beta V- and J-gene trimming. Data from an earlier analysis indicated that most TCR beta V segments were productive either about 87% or about 30% of the time.

PCR used 60 Vbeta primers and 13 Jbeta primers. Using immunoSEQ multiplex PCR, the repertoire was profiled, and TCRdb retains in-frame clones only, with some absent. The sample has 81,000 or so clones, just under 75% seen once. V was pared by 4 bases and J by 14 bases, with 17 bases between. The CDR3 length is 12 residues. Germline loops: CDR1 MNHEY, CDR2 SVGAGI. About this clone itself: The antigen is not known.

The V gene is TRBV6-5, the J gene TRBJ1-1, with D possibly being TRBD1 (5 bases). Sequenced input: PBMCs. This TCR derives from a man in his 60s in good health and CMV-seronegative. The CDR3 here is CASSSGEGTGFF. In DNA form, the CDR3 reads TGTGCCAGCAGTTCCGGGGAGGGGACTGGATTCTTT.